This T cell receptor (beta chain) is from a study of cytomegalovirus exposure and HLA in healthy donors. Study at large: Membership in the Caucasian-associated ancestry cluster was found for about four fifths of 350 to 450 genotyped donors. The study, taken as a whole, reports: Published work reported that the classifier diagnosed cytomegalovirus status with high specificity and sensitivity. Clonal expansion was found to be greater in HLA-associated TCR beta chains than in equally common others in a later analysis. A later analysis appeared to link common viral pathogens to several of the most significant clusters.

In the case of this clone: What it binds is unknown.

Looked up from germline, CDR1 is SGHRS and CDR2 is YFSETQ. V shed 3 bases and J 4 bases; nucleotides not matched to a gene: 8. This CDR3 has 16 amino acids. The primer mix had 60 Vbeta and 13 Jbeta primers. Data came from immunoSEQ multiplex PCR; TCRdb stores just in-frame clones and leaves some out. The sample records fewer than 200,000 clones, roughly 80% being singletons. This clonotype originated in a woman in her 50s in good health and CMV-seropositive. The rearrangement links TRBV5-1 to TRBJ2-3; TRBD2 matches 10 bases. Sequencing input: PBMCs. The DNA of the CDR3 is TGCGCCAGCAGCTCGAAAAGCGGGGGGGAATCAGATACGCAGTATTTT. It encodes CASSSKSGGESDTQYF.